This TCR beta chain appears in the sequencing data of a study of T cell changes during pregnancy in multiple sclerosis. J lost 0 bases, V lost 3 bases, and 9 bases had no gene match. The CDR3 totals 18 residues. Germline CDR1 is ENHRY and CDR2 is SYGVKD. Some clones are missing from TCRdb's copy, which holds only in-frame ones; the method was immunoSEQ multiplex PCR. The data hold around 59,000 clones, with around 90% observed a single time. This clone appeared once. This clonotype was sampled from a female donor with multiple sclerosis, enrolled in a pregnancy study. The chain employs TRBV10-3 and TRBJ1-4; 8 bases line up with TRBD1. The sample in question was CD4+ T cells from peripheral blood mononuclear cells, obtained in the first trimester of pregnancy. In DNA form, the CDR3 reads TGTGCCATCAGTGACTTGGACAGGGCAAACGCAACTAATGAAAAACTGTTTTTT. It encodes CAISDLDRANATNEKLFF.